This TCR beta chain appears in the sequencing data of a study of vaccination and CD4 T cells after COVID-19 (dated by TCRdb to between 2021 and 2024). A note on the overall study: Convalescent patients had a positive SARS-CoV-2 result on nasal swab PCR, and of these patients, several had mild disease and one had severe disease. In the convalescent cohort there were six males and four females, among whom were two Hispanic individuals, seven Caucasians, two Asians and one multiracial person. Two doses of either the Pfizer-BioNTech BNT162b2 vaccine (n=8) or the Moderna mRNA-1273 vaccine (n=2) were administered to participants. Post-COVID blood samples from convalescent patients were collected a median of around 100 days after diagnosis, with a range of roughly 35 to 161 days. Post-vaccine blood samples were obtained a median of around 74 days after the second vaccine dose, with a range of about 14 to 250 days. For stimulating the cultures, overlapping spike peptide pools were used, derived from SARS-CoV-2 as well as from the common cold coronaviruses HCoV-NL63, HCoV-OC43 and HCoV-229E. In control cultures, a CEFX viral epitope pool was used as positive control, an HIV-1 Nef peptide pool was used as negative control, or no peptide was added. The spike-specific CD4+ TCR repertoire was compared before and after mRNA vaccination in over nine COVID-19 convalescent patients and a handful of infection-naive healthy vaccine recipients.

Results the study describes overall, beyond this receptor: In convalescent patients, a median about 84% of post-vaccine SARS-CoV-2-reactive clones were detected only after vaccination, and vaccine-specific priming was suggested by this finding. Relatively few convalescent patients were included in the study, and early timepoints after natural infection were not analyzed. Of the vaccine-specific clones found in convalescent patients, nearly all (304 of 307) were mono-reactive for SARS-CoV-2 spike instead of being cross-reactive with common cold coronaviruses. An increase in the median number of SARS-CoV-2-reactive clonotypes from approximately 23 after infection to roughly 38 after vaccination was observed, but the change was not found to be significant.

Worth noting for this clonotype: Its recognized antigen is unknown. Base qualities are not at hand, and no much larger clone is one base apart.

The sample's treatment or condition label is to be understood as: roughly ten-day PBMC culture with coronavirus spike peptide pools or control peptides (ViraFEST assay). To expand antigen-specific T cells with peptide pools and then pick out the expanded clonotypes through TCR sequencing, the study relied on the ViraFEST assay. The convalescent patients' positive SARS-CoV-2 PCR tests fell between March and December 2020, which was before the Alpha, Beta and Delta variants emerged in the United States. Over 1.5 million PBMCs per well were cultured in IMDM with approximately 5% human AB serum and approximately 10 IU/ml IL-2, plus 10 ug/ml peptide pools. On days 3 and 7, half of the culture medium was replaced with fresh IL-2-containing medium. CD4+ T cells were isolated after around ten days of culture through negative selection using the EasySep CD4+ T cell isolation kit. PBMCs were separated from whole blood using Ficoll-Paque Plus gradient centrifugation and then either used fresh or cryopreserved at -140C. Culture conditions were generally each tested in triplicate wells.

The library was produced with PCR. DNA from cultured CD4+ T cells was subjected to TCR sequencing with the Oncomine TCR Beta short-read assay at the Johns Hopkins FTIC core. The QIAamp micro DNA kit was used to extract genomic DNA from the cultured CD4+ T cells. The Oncomine TCR Beta libraries from cultured CD4+ T cells were pooled using unique dual indexes and then sequenced on an Illumina iSeq 100. For the original study's pipeline: Non-productive sequences were filtered out, and CDR3s that did not start with C, did not end with F or W, or were shorter than 7 amino acids were discarded. The MANAFEST web application identified antigen-specific clonotypes by comparing peptide-stimulated wells against reference wells and other culture wells. An FDR below 0.05, an odds ratio above 5, and a productive frequency above 0.1% in at least two of three replicate wells were required for clones to be considered positive. A clonotype was classed as cross-reactive if the clonotype showed significant expansion both in SARS-CoV-2 spike wells and in at least one common cold coronavirus spike condition. Similarity between CDR3 sequences was evaluated in R version 3.6.1 using Levenshtein distances (stringdist) and unrooted phylogenetic trees (ape). TCRdb itself trimmed the public reads at Q25 with fastp, ran MiXCR and retained productive beta chains. Each entry merges the rows of one CDR3 protein and shows their most common DNA and genes. It is TCRdb's table, rather than the study itself, that gives the V and J calls and clone size. This sample is represented by around 13,000 distinct CDR3 sequences; over 20% of them were singletons. 13% to 15% of the sample is in the top ten clones.

Its CDR3 holds 15 amino acids, cysteine through phenylalanine. The entry retains the CDR3 DNA only, 45 bases that are in frame from base 1. The germline V gene specifies MNHEY as CDR1 and SVGAGI as CDR2. Trimming takes 0 bases from V and 8 bases from J, and the germline ends sit 11 bases apart. The sample comprised cultured CD4+ T cells from blood. This receptor was taken from a human donor with COVID-19. The sequence links TRBV6-5 to TRBJ1-6, with no reliable assignment of the D segment. The nucleotide sequence is given as TGTGCCAGCAGTTACTCGGGCGGAGGCGATTCACCCCTCCACTTT. Its coded protein is CASSYSGGGDSPLHF.